This record looks at one T cell receptor (beta chain) sequence and its context. The antigen remains undetermined. The junction differs from germline at one of its ends, possibly a read error. Prepared libraries of TCR beta cDNA carried unique molecular identifiers. The yield from roughly 1 to 10 million T cells was around 500,000 cDNA molecules in total. In TCRdb, the PCR reads were re-called with MiXCR into one record per CDR3 protein. The table lists hundreds of thousands of distinct CDR3 sequences, roughly 40% of them singletons. This entry belongs to a study of post-analysis software for immune sequencing data. About the study: Relapsing-remitting, secondary progressive and progressive-relapsing multiple sclerosis courses were included. Study results and caveats: Roughly five TRBV segments, including TRBV5-6, TRBV5-1 and TRBV20-1, were more frequent in patients than controls. The normalized Chao1 diversity of multiple sclerosis patients was significantly lower than that of controls. Batch-mates among the samples co-clustered strongly by F measure.

The CDR3 runs 13 residues. Germline-derived CDR1 and CDR2 are SSHAT and FNYEAQ (reference sequence). The clonotype comes from a girl aged 2 to 10 with multiple sclerosis. Sequencing used blood. The rearrangement joins TRBV7-7 to TRBJ1-1; D gene unclear. CDR3: CASSAREGLEAFF. For the CDR3, the DNA is TGTGCTAGCAGCGCGAGGGAGGGTCTTGAAGCTTTCTTT.